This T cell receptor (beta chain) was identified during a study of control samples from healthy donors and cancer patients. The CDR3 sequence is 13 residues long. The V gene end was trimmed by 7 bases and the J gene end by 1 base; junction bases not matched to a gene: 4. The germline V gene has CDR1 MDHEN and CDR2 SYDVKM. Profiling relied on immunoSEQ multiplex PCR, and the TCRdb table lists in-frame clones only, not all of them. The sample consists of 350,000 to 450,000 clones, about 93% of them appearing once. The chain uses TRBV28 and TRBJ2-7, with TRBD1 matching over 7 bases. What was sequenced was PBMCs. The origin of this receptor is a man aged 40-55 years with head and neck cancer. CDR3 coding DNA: TGTGCCAGCACCCGGGACAGTTCCTACGAGCAGTACTTC. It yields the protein CASTRDSSYEQYF. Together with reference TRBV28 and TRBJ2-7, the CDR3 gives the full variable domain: DVKVTQSSRYLVKRTGEKVFLECVQDMDHENMFWYRQDPGLGLRLIYFSYDVKMKEKGDIPEGYSVSREKKERFSLILESASTNQTSMYLCASTRDSSYEQYFGPGTRLTVT.